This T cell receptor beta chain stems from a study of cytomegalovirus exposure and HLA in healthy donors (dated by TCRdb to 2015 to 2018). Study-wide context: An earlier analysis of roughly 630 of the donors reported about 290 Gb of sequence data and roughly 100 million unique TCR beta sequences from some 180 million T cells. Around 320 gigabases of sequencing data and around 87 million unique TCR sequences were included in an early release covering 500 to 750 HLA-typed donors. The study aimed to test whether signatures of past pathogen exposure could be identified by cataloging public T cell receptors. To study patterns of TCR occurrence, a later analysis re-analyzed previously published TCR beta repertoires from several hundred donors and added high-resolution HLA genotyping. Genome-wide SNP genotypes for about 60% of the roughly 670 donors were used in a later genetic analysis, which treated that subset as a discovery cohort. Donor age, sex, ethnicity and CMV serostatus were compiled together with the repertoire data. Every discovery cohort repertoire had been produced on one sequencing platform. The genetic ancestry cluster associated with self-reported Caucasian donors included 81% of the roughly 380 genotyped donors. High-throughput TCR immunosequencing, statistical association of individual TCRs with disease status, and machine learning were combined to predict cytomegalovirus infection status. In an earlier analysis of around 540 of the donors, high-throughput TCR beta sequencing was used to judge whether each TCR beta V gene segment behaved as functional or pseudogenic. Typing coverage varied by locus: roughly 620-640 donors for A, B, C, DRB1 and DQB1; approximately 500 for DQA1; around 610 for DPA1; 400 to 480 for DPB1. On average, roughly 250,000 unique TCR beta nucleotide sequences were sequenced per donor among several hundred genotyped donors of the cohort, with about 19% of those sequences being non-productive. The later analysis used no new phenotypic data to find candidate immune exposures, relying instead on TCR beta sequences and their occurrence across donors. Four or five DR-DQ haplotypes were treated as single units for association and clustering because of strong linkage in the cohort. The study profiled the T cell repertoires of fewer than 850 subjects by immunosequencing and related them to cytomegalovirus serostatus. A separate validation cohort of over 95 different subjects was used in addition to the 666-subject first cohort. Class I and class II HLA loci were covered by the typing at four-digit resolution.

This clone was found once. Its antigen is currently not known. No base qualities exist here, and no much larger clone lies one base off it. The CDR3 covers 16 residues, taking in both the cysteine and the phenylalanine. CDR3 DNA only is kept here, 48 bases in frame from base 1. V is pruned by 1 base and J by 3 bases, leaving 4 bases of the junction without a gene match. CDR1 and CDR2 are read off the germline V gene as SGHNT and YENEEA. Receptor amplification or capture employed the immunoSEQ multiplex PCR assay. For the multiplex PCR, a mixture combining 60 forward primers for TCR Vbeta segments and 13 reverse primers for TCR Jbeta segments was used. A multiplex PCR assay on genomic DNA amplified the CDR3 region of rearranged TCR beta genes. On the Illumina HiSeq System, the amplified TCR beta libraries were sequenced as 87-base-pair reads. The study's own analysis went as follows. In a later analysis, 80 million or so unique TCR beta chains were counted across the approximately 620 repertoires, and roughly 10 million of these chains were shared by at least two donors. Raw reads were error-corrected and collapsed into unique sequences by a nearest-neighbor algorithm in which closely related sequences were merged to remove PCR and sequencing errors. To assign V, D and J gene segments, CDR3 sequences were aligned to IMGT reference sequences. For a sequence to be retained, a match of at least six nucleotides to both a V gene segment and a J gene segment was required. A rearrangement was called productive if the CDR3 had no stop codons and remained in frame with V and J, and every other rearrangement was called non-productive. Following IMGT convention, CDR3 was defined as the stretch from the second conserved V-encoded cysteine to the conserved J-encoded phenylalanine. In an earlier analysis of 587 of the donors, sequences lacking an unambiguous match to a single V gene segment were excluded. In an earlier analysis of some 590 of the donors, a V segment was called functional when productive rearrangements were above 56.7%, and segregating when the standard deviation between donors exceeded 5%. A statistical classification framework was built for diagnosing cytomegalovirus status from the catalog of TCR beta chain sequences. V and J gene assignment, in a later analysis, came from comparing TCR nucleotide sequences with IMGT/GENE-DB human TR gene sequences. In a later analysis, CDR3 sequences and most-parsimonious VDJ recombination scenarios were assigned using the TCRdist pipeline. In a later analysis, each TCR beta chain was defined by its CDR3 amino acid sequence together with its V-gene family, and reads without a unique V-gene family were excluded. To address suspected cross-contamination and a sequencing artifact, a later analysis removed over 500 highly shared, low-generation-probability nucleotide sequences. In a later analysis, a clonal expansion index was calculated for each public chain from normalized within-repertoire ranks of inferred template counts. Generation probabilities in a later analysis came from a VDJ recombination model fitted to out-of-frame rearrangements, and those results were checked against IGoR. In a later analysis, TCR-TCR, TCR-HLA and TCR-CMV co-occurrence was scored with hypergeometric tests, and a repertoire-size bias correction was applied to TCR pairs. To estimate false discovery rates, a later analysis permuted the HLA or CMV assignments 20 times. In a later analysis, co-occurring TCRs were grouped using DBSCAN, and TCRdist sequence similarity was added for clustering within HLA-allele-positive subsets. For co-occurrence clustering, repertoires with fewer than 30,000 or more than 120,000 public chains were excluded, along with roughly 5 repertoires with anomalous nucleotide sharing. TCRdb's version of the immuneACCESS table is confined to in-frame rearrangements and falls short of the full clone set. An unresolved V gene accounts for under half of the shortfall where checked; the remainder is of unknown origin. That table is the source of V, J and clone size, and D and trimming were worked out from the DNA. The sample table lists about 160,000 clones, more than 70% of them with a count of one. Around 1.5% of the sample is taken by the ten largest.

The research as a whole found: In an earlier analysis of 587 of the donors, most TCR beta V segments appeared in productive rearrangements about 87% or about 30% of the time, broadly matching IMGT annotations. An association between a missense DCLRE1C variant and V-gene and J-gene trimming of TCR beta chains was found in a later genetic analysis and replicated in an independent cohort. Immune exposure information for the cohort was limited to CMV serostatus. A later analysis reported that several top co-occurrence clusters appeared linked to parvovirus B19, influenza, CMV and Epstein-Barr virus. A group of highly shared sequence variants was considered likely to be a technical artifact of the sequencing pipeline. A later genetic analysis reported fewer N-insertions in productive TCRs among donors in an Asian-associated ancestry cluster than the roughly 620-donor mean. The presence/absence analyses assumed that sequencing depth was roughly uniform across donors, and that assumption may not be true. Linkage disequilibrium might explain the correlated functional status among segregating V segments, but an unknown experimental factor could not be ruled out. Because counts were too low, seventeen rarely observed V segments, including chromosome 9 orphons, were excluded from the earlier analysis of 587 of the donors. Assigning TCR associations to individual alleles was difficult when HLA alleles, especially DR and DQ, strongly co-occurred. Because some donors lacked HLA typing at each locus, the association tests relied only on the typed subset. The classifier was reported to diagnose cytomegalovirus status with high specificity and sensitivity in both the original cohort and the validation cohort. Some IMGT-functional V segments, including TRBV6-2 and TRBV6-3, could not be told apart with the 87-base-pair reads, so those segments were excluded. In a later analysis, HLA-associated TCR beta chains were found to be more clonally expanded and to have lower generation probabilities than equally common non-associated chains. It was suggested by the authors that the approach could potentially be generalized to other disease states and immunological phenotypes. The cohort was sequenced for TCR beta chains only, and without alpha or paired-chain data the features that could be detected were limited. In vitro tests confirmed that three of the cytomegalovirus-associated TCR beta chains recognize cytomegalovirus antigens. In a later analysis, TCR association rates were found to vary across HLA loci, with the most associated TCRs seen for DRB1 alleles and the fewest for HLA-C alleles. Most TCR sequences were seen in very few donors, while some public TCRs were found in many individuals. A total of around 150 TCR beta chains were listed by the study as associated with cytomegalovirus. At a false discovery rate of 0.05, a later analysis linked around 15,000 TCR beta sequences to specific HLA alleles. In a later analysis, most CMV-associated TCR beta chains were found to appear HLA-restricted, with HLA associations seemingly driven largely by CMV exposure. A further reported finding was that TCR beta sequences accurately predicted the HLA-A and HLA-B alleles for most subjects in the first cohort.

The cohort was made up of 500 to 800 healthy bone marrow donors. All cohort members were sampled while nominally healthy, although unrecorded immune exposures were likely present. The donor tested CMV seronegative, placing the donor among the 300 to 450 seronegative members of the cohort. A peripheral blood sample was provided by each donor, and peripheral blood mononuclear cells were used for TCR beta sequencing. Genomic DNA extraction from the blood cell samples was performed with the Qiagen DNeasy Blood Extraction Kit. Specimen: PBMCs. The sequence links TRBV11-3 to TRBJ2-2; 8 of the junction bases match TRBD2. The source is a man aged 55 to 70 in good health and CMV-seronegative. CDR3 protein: CASSLGALADTGELFF. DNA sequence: TGTGCCAGCAGCTTAGGAGCACTAGCGGACACCGGGGAGCTGTTTTTT.